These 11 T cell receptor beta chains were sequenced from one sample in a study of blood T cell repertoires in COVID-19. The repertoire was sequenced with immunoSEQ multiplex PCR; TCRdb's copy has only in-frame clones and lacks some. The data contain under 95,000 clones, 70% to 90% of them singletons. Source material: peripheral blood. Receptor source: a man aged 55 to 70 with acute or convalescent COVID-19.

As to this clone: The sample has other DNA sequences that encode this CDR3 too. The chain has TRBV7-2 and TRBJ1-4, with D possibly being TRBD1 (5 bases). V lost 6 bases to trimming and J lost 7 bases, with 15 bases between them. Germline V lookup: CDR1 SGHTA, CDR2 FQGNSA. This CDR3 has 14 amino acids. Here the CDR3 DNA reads TGTGCCAGCAGTCTCGGCCAGGGTGGTGAAAAACTGTTTTTT. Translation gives CASSLGQGGEKLFF.

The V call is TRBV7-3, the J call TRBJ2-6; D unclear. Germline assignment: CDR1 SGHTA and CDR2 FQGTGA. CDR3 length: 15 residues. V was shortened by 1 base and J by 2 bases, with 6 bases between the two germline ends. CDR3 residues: CASSLIPAGANVLTF. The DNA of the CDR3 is TGTGCCAGCAGCTTAATCCCCGCTGGGGCCAACGTCCTGACTTTC.

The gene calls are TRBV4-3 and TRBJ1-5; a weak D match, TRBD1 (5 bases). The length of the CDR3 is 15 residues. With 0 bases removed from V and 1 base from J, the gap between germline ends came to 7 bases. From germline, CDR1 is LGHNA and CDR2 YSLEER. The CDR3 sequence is CASSQDRVSNQPQHF. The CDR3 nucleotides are TGCGCCAGCAGCCAAGACAGGGTGAGCAATCAGCCCCAGCATTTT.

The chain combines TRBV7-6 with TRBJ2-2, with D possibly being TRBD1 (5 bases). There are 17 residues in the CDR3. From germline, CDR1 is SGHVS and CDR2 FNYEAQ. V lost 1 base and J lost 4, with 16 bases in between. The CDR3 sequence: CASSLEVRTTGTGELFF. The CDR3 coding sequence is TGTGCCAGCAGCTTAGAAGTAAGGACAACCGGCACCGGGGAGCTGTTTTTT.

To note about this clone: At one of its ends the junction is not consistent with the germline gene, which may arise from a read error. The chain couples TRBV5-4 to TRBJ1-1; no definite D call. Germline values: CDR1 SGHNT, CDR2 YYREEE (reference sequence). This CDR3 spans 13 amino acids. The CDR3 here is CASSLGQVPDAFF. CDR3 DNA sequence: TGTGCCAGCAGCTTGGGGCAGGTCCCTGATGCTTTCTTT.

The CDR3 is CSATGVAEAFF. CDR3 DNA: TGCAGTGCTACAGGGGTGGCTGAAGCTTTCTTT. The rearrangement links TRBV20-1 to TRBJ1-1; D is possibly TRBD1 (6 bases). Germline CDR1 is DFQATT and CDR2 is SNEGSKA (reference sequence). V shed 4 bases and J shed 6 bases, with 9 bases lying between them. This CDR3 is 11 amino acids long.

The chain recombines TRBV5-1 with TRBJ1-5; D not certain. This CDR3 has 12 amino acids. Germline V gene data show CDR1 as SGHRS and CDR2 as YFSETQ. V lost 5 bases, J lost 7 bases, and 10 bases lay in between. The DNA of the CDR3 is TGCGCCAGCAGTTCCAGGAAACAGCCCCAGCATTTT. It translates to CASSSRKQPQHF.

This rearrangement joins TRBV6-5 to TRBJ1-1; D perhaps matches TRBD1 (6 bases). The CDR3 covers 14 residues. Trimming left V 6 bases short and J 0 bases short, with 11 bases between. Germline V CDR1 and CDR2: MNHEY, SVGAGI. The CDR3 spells CASRRTVMNTEAFF. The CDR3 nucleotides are TGTGCCAGCAGAAGGACAGTCATGAACACTGAAGCTTTCTTT.

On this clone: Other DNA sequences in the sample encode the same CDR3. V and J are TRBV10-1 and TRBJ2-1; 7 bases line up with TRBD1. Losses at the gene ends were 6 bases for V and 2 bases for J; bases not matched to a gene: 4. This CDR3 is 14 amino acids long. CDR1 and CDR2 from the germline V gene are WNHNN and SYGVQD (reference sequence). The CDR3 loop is CASSEDRTYNEQFF. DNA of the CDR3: TGCGCCAGCAGCGAGGACAGGACCTACAATGAGCAGTTCTTC.

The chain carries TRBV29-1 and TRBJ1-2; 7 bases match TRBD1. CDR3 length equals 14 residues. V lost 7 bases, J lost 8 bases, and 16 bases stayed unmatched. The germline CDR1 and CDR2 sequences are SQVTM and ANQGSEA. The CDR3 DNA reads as TGCAGCGCTGTATCAGGGGGAATATCGATCGGCTACACCTTC. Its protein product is CSAVSGGISIGYTF.

The CDR3 region has the DNA TGTGCCAGCAGCCACTTGGGAGAGGGCGATGGAAACACCATATATTTT. The encoded protein is CASSHLGEGDGNTIYF. The genes are TRBV5-5 and TRBJ1-3; D is undetermined. The CDR3 contains 16 residues. From germline, CDR1 is SGHKS and CDR2 YYEKEE (reference sequence). Trimming pared 4 bases from V and 3 bases from J, leaving 17 bases between.